This T cell receptor beta chain was profiled in a study of vaccination effects on CD4 cells after COVID-19. Whole-study results and caveats: Clones from infection and from vaccination both contracted markedly late after vaccination.

Antigen-specific CD4+ T cells were expanded (with viral peptide pools) by the ViraFEST assay ahead of sequencing. With roughly 10 days of culture completed, CD4+ T cells were isolated. Previously uninfected by SARS-CoV-2, the vaccine recipients also showed negative nucleocapsid antibodies. In culture with about 9.7 IU/ml IL-2 and 9 to 10 ug/ml peptides, PBMC were grown at two million per well. IL-2 medium supplanted half the medium on days 3 and 7. For this clone: Its target is not known.

Here immunoSEQ multiplex PCR was the method, and the copy in TCRdb shows in-frame clones only, minus some. The table includes 50,000 or so clones, more than 70% detected once. This clonotype originated in a human donor who received a COVID-19 vaccine. The source was CD4+ T cells from PBMCs cultured with HCoV-OC43 spike peptides, collected before COVID-19 vaccination. Subset defined: HCoV-OC43 spike overlapping peptide pool stimulation.

CDR3 in amino acids: CASSRALRTGASTNEKLFF. The CDR3 coding sequence is TGCGCCAGCAGCCGAGCACTCCGGACAGGGGCCTCAACTAATGAAAAACTGTTTTTT. The gene calls are TRBV4-1 and TRBJ1-4; 9 bases line up with TRBD1. This CDR3 is built from 19 residues. Trimming at V came to 4 bases and at J to 0 bases, leaving 12 bases not matched to a gene. The germline CDR1 and CDR2 sequences are MGHRA and YSYEKL.